The 11 T cell receptor beta chains below were found in one sample sequenced in a study of T-cell memory formation after mild COVID-19. TCRdb passed the 5' RACE reads through MiXCR, listing each CDR3 protein once. Of approximately 180,000 distinct CDR3 sequences in the sample, roughly 17% were seen once. What was sequenced was PBMCs or a T cell subset sorted from them (not recorded which). The receptors derive from an adult woman who had mild COVID-19 (a few samples of this study predate the infection). Cell type and time point are not known.

This clonotype was seen only a few times. V gene TRBV5-1 combines with J gene TRBJ2-5; TRBD2 matches at 7 bases. Trimming at V came to 4 bases and at J to 3 bases, leaving 21 bases not matched to a gene. The CDR3 length is 19 residues. CDR1 and CDR2 from the germline V gene are SGHRS and YFSETQ. CDR3 coding DNA: TGCGCCAGCAGCCCGAGACTTGGGAGGGGTGAGAGACCCGAAGAGACCCAGTACTTC. It encodes CASSPRLGRGERPEETQYF.

About this clonotype itself: Mismatch with germline at one junction end may stem from a read error. The rearrangement links TRBV14 to TRBJ2-2, with D perhaps TRBD2 (5 bases). The CDR3 is 13 residues long. The germline gives CDR1 SGHDN, CDR2 FVKESK. CDR3 sequence reads: CASSRRRAGELFF. The CDR3 bases are TGTGCCAGCAGCCGGCGTAGGGCCGGGGAGCTTTTTTTT.

The chain uses TRBV12-3 or TRBV12-4 and TRBJ1-5; 9 bases align to TRBD1. The V gene end was trimmed by 5 bases and the J gene end by 2 bases; junction bases not matched to a gene: 10. CDR3 length: 17 residues. The CDR3 DNA is TGTGCCAGCAGTCCGGGACAGGGATTGGGGGGCAATCAGCCCCAGCATTTT. Residues: CASSPGQGLGGNQPQHF.

The chain uses TRBV7-9 and TRBJ2-2; TRBD1 aligns across 8 bases. This CDR3 has 18 amino acids. The J segment lost 0 bases and the V segment lost 5 bases, leaving 11 bases of the junction unmatched. Germline values: CDR1 SEHNR, CDR2 FQNEAQ (reference sequence). CDR3 nucleotides: TGTGCCAGCAGCCGATTCGGACAGGGCCCCGCGAACACCGGGGAGCTGTTTTTT. Its protein product is CASSRFGQGPANTGELFF. The full variable domain, completed using reference TRBV7-9 and TRBJ2-2, is DTGVSQNPRHKITKRGQNVTFRCDPISEHNRLYWYRQTLGQGPEFLTYFQNEAQLEKSRLLSDRFSAERPKGSFSTLEIQRTEQGDSAMYLCASSRFGQGPANTGELFFGEGSRLTVL.

The CDR3 DNA reads as TGTGCCAGCAGCCCGGGACAGGGGGCCCCCCTACACTCTGAAGCTTTCTTT. This encodes CASSPGQGAPLHSEAFF. The chain recombines TRBV7-2 with TRBJ1-1; TRBD1 matches 12 bases. The germline CDR1 and CDR2 sequences are SGHTA and FQGNSA. The J segment lost 6 bases and the V segment lost 5 bases, leaving 13 bases of the junction unmatched. The CDR3 totals 17 residues.

This clonotype was seen more than once but under ten times. V usage is TRBV20-1 and J usage is TRBJ2-1; TRBD2 matches at 12 bases. Trimming took 5 bases from V and 8 from J; bases not matched to a gene: 7. The CDR3 has 14 residues. Germline CDR1 reads DFQATT; CDR2 reads SNEGSKA (reference sequence). CDR3 amino acids: CSAFTSGGKDEQFF. The CDR3 DNA reads as TGCAGTGCTTTTACTAGCGGGGGGAAGGATGAGCAGTTCTTC.

In nucleotides, the CDR3 is TGCGCCAGCAACTTGGGACAGGCTAGGGGAGAGACCCAGTACTTC. As protein: CASNLGQARGETQYF. The chain recombines TRBV10-2 with TRBJ2-5, with 8 bases identical to TRBD1. The germline V gene encodes CDR1 WSHSY and CDR2 SAAADI. V dropped 7 bases and J dropped 4; count of bases not matched to a gene: 11. CDR3 size: 15 residues.

This clonotype occurred many times. The genes are TRBV9 and TRBJ2-3; 9 positions agree with TRBD2. Germline trimming cut 7 bases from V and 3 bases from J; bases unmatched to any gene: 3. The CDR3 length is 13 residues. Germline-derived CDR1 and CDR2 are SGDLS and YYNGEE. CDR3 protein: CASQRGVTDTQYF. The CDR3 bases are TGTGCCAGCCAGCGGGGGGTAACAGATACGCAGTATTTT.

This clonotype was counted only a few times. The chain carries TRBV7-8 and TRBJ2-5; D may correspond to TRBD1 or TRBD2 (5 bases each). Trimming cost V 7 bases and J 2 bases, with 14 bases left between them. The CDR3 has 14 amino acids. Germline V gene sequence: CDR1 SGHVS, CDR2 FQNEAQ. The DNA for the CDR3 is TGTGCCAGCAAGCTTGGGACCCATCAAGAGACCCAGTACTTC. This sequence encodes CASKLGTHQETQYF.

In its sample, this clonotype was seen many times. The gene calls are TRBV7-2 and TRBJ2-3; TRBD2 is a possible D gene (5 bases). The CDR3 spans 13 residues. From germline, CDR1 is SGHTA and CDR2 FQGNSA. Trimming left V 5 bases short and J 5 bases short, with 11 bases between. CDR3 sequence reads: CASSEDWVDTQYF. The DNA of the CDR3 is TGTGCCAGCAGCGAGGACTGGGTAGATACGCAGTATTTT. Using reference TRBV7-2 and TRBJ2-3 for the parts outside the CDR3, the full variable domain is GAGVSQSPSNKVTEKGKDVELRCDPISGHTALYWYRQSLGQGLEFLIYFQGNSAPDKSGLPSDRFSAERTGGSVSTLTIQRTQQEDSAVYLCASSEDWVDTQYFGPGTRLTVL.

This clonotype was observed at least ten times. The chain carries TRBV20-1 and TRBJ2-1; 7 nucleotides match TRBD2. V shed 1 base and J 5 bases; nucleotides not matched to a gene: 2. CDR1 is DFQATT, CDR2 SNEGSKA, per germline (reference sequence). The CDR3 runs 13 residues. The CDR3 sequence is CSARAGRNNEQFF. The CDR3, as DNA: TGCAGTGCTAGAGCCGGGAGGAACAATGAGCAGTTCTTC.